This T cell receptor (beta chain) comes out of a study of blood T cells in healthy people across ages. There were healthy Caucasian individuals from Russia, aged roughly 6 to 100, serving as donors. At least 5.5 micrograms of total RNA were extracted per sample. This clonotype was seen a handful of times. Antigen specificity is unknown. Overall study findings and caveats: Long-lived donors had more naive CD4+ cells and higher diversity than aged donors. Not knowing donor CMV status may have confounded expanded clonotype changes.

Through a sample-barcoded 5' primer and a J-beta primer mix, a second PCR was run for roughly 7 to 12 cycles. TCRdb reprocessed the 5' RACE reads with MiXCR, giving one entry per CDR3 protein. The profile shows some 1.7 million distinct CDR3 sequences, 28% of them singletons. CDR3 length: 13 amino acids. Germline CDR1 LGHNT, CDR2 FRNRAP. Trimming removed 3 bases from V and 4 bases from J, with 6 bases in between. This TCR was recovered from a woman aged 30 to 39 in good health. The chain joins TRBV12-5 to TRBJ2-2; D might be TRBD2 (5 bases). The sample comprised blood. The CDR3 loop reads CASGLRGTGELFF. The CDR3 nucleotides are TGTGCTAGTGGTTTACGGGGCACCGGGGAGCTGTTTTTT.